This T cell receptor beta chain originates from a study of blood T cell repertoires in COVID-19. Categorization into cohorts depended on clinical history that participants reported. Profiling relied on immunoSEQ multiplex PCR, and the TCRdb table lists in-frame clones only, not all of them. The sample records about 270,000 clones, about 88% being singletons. V gave up 4 bases and J gave up 4 bases; unmatched junction bases: 10. The germline gives CDR1 SGHTA, CDR2 FQGNSA. This CDR3 has 16 amino acids. The sample was PBMCs or T cells enriched from blood (not recorded which). This chain uses TRBV7-2 with TRBJ1-1, with TRBD1 matching over 9 bases. The origin of this receptor is a woman aged 45 to 65 who had recovered from COVID-19. CDR3 bases: TGTGCCAGCAGCTCACGCCCGGGACAGGGAGGCACTGAAGCTTTCTTT. It yields the protein CASSSRPGQGGTEAFF. Variable domain in full (rest from reference TRBV7-2 and TRBJ1-1): GAGVSQSPSNKVTEKGKDVELRCDPISGHTALYWYRQSLGQGLEFLIYFQGNSAPDKSGLPSDRFSAERTGGSVSTLTIQRTQQEDSAVYLCASSSRPGQGGTEAFFGQGTRLTVV.